What follows describes a single TCR beta chain. This clone was counted only a few times. Its antigen is currently not known. Base quality data are lacking; no much larger clone is found one base away. From each donor, a single peripheral blood sample of 95 to 150 mL on average was drawn into heparinised tubes. A BD FACSAria II was used to sort naive, central memory, regulatory and stem cell-like memory CD4+ T cells with a panel that included CD45RO, CCR7, CD25, CD127, CD95 and CD27. Every sorted population had a purity above 95%. PBMCs were separated immediately by Lymphoprep density gradient centrifugation and were stained directly, without being cultured. So that batch effects would be minimized, each experiment stained and sorted samples in pairs, pairing one healthy donor with one patient. The entry originates in a study of beta chain features in type 1 diabetes (dated by TCRdb to 2016 to 2019). The study in broad terms: Mean age, gender distribution, total cell number and subset yield did not differ between patients and healthy donors. Across all samples, almost 110 million sorted cells were examined, and cell number per subset correlated strongly with RNA yield. The study compared TCRB repertoires of sorted circulating CD4+ T cell subsets between recently diagnosed type 1 diabetes patients and matched healthy donors. Naive and central memory subsets were obtained from all 30 or so donors, but regulatory and stem cell-like memory subsets were isolated from only 8 patients and roughly 8 healthy donors.

In the germline V gene, CDR1 corresponds to SGHRS and CDR2 to YFSETQ. The CDR3 numbers 15 residues from cysteine through phenylalanine. Only the CDR3 DNA is retained, 45 bases long and in frame from the first base. The V end loses 4 bases and the J end loses 2 bases, and a stretch of 14 bases separates them. Overall study outcomes, separate from this receptor: Naive, central memory and regulatory TCRB repertoires appeared to be more alike among patients than among healthy donors. Fewer insertions and more nucleotide deletions at VDJ recombination sites were observed in patients with type 1 diabetes, implying thymic rearrangement abnormalities. Type 1 diabetes patients showed a moderate but significant shortening of TCRB CDR3 length in all four CD4+ subsets. Only small numbers of individuals were included in the HLA sub-analyses, which left unresolved whether HLA type had any influence on TCRB rearrangement. PCR might favor shorter templates, but patient and control samples were amplified and corrected together, so any skew would affect both groups equally. Because cDNA rather than genomic DNA was sequenced, highly expressing activated cells could have been over-represented, although no difference in activation and CD3 levels was found between groups.

The entire isolated RNA was reverse transcribed using the High Capacity cDNA Reverse Transcription Kit, and thus expressed TCRB transcripts were sequenced. Deep immunoSEQ sequencing was performed on naive, central memory and regulatory T cell samples, with an average of roughly 3.5 million total reads per sample. Sorted cells were lysed in RLT buffer, and RNA was extracted using DNase-treated RNeasy Micro or Mini kits according to cell number. To prevent cross-contamination, each cell subset was processed individually, whereas patient and healthy donor samples were processed jointly. The immunoSEQ multiplex PCR was used to amplify TCRB sequences from cDNA, generating 87-bp fragments that spanned the CDR3 region. Amplicons were sequenced on the Illumina HiSeq platform. The original pipeline was this. PCR bias was corrected computationally using synthetic template baselines, and reads within Hamming distance 2 were collapsed, with unmergeable singletons discarded. Reads were aligned against IMGT so that V, D and J genes, CDR3 length and insertions or deletions at six rearrangement sites could be assigned. Within each subset, clonotype counts were normalized to the number of sorted cells before true diversity and Gini coefficients were calculated with the tcR R package. The overlap coefficient, calculated on TCRB nucleotide sequences, was used to quantify repertoire sharing. TCRdb's version of the immuneACCESS table is confined to in-frame rearrangements and falls short of the full clone set. An unresolved V gene accounts for under half of the shortfall where checked; the remainder is of unknown origin. The V and J calls and clone size come from that table; D and trimming were worked out from the DNA. The sample has some 220,000 clones on record, roughly 11% of them singletons. In total, the top ten clones hold 1% to 1.5% of the sample.

The rearrangement combines TRBV5-1 with TRBJ2-3; the D segment cannot be called with confidence. This TCR was recovered from a man aged 18 to 29 in good health. Sequencing used central memory CD4+ T cells from blood. At the DNA level, the sequence is TGCGCCAGCAGCGCGTCCGGGCCGGTCACAGATACGCAGTATTTT. Its protein is CASSASGPVTDTQYF. The entire variable domain, with the stretches around the CDR3 drawn from the reference TRBV5-1 and TRBJ2-3 proteins, is KAGVTQTPRYLIKTRGQQVTLSCSPISGHRSVSWYQQTPGQGLQFLFEYFSETQRNKGNFPGRFSGRQFSNSRSEMNVSTLELGDSALYLCASSASGPVTDTQYFGPGTRLTVL.